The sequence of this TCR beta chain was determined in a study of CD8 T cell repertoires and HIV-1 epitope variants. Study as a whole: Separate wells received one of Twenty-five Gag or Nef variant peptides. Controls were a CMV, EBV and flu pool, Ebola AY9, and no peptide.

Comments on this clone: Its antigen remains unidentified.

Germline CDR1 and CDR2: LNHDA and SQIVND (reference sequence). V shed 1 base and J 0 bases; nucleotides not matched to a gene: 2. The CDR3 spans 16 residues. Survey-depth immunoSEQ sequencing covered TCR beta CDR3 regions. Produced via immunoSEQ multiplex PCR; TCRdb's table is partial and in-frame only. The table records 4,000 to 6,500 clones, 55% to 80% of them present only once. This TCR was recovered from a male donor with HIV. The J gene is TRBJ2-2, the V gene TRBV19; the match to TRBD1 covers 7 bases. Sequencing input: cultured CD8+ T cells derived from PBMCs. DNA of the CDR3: TGTGCCAGTAGTATAGGGGACAGCGCGAACACCGGGGAGCTGTTTTTT. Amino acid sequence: CASSIGDSANTGELFF.